Given below is one TCR beta chain in context. Antigen unknown. From germline, CDR1 is DFQATT and CDR2 SNEGSKA (reference sequence). The germline V and J ends were trimmed by 5 bases and 2 bases, with 10 bases remaining between them. The CDR3 is 13 residues long. Researchers used genomic DNA as the template to profile TCR beta VDJ and CDR3. A single record per CDR3 protein comes from TCRdb applying MiXCR to the reads. The sample consists of just over 200,000 distinct CDR3 sequences, approximately 60% of them appearing once. This sample stems from a study of CD8+CD57+ T cells in acquired aplastic anemia. General observations from the study: Shared by patients and controls, roughly 28 CD8+ CDR3s were abundant in patients.

In patients chosen for sequencing, flow cytometry had shown CD8+CD57+ cell expansion. Severe acquired aplastic anemia affected all patients. This chain joins TRBV20-1 and TRBJ2-1; D call uncertain. The sample was sorted CD4+, CD8+, or CD8+CD57+ T cells (not recorded which) from PBMCs. The source is a human donor with aplastic anemia. The CDR3 nucleotides are TGCAGTGCTTCCGGGTTCGCCTACAATGAGCAGTTCTTC. It yields the protein CSASGFAYNEQFF.